This is a list of T cell receptor beta chains from one sample in a study of T-cell reconstitution after alpha-beta-depleted transplantation in children. TCRdb re-called the PCR reads with MiXCR, one entry per CDR3 protein. The table lists hundreds of thousands of distinct CDR3 sequences, 9.5% to 15% of them singletons. Material: PBMCs from the stem cell graft donor, obtained from the stem cell graft. The origin of the receptors is a human donor who donated a stem cell graft to a child with acute lymphoblastic leukemia. Both conserved end residues are part of each CDR3. The D gene is left open where the match is weak. The size entry is marked missing in some rows and otherwise reads once, few, many or a size class.

>.|TRBD1|TRBV7-2|TRBJ1-5
CASSLDGTVNQPHHF
TGTGCCAGCAGCTTAGATGGGACAGTCAATCAGCCCCATCATTTT
>few|TRBD1|TRBV20-1|TRBJ1-5
CSARGGQGGHQPQHF
TGCAGTGCTAGGGGGGGACAGGGGGGTCATCAGCCCCAGCATTTT
>.|TRBD2|TRBV4-2|TRBJ2-2
CASSQGSGANTGELFF
TGTGCCAGCAGCCAGGGTAGCGGGGCCAACACCGGGGAGCTGTTTTTT
>many|TRBD2|TRBV25-1|TRBJ2-3
CASSESLRGGPDTQYF
TGTGCCAGCAGTGAATCCCTGCGGGGGGGTCCAGATACGCAGTATTTT
>.|.|TRBV21-1|TRBJ2-6
CASGETGPGSGANVLTF
TGTGCCAGCGGCGAGACAGGGCCTGGCTCTGGGGCCAACGTCCTGACTTTC
>many|.|TRBV20-1|TRBJ2-7
CSARRGGSYEQYF
TGCAGTGCTAGGAGGGGCGGGTCCTACGAGCAGTACTTC
>few|.|TRBV20-1|TRBJ2-7
CSARRDSSYEQYF
TGCAGTGCTAGGCGGGACAGTTCCTACGAGCAGTACTTC
>many|.|TRBV6-5|TRBJ2-7
CASSLEGFPYEQYF
TGTGCCAGCAGTTTGGAAGGATTTCCCTACGAGCAGTACTTC
>many|TRBD1|TRBV5-1|TRBJ1-3
CASSSGQGVYGNTIYF
TGCGCCAGCAGCTCCGGACAGGGGGTATACGGAAACACCATATATTTT
>many|TRBD1|TRBV14|TRBJ1-4
CASSQILTGTSTNEKLFF
TGTGCCAGCAGCCAAATACTGACAGGGACCTCAACTAATGAAAAACTGTTTTTT
>.|TRBD1|TRBV20-1|TRBJ2-7
CCARGRDRAILYYEQYF
TGCTGTGCTAGAGGCCGGGACAGGGCTATCCTTTACTACGAGCAGTACTTC
>many|.|TRBV4-3|TRBJ1-3
CASSQDRDSSGNTIYF
TGCGCCAGCAGCCAAGATAGGGATAGCTCTGGAAACACCATATATTTT
>many|.|TRBV11-2|TRBJ2-6
CASVSGGANVLTF
TGTGCCAGCGTTAGTGGTGGGGCCAACGTCCTGACTTTC
>.|.|TRBV7-2|TRBJ2-3
CASSSRYEADTQYF
TGTGCCAGCAGCTCCCGATACGAGGCCGATACGCAGTATTTT
>many|TRBD1|TRBV6-2/TRBV6-3|TRBJ2-7
CASSYSSGGTAHSYEQYF
TGTGCCAGCAGTTACTCGAGTGGTGGGACAGCTCATTCCTACGAGCAGTACTTC
>.|.|TRBV5-6|TRBJ1-6
CASSLGGPLHF
TGTGCCAGCAGCTTAGGCGGACCCCTCCACTTT
>many|.|TRBV14|TRBJ1-2
CASSQDSGAGGYTF
TGTGCCAGCAGCCAAGATTCAGGGGCCGGTGGCTACACCTTC
>many|.|TRBV7-2|TRBJ2-5
CASSQDGFGGETQYF
TGTGCCAGCAGTCAAGACGGTTTTGGAGGGGAGACCCAGTACTTC
>many|.|TRBV7-3|TRBJ2-7
CASSEGPSPGYEQYF
TGTGCCAGCAGCGAGGGACCCTCACCGGGCTACGAGCAGTACTTC
>few|TRBD1|TRBV6-5|TRBJ1-2
CASSFEQGARSIDYGYTF
TGTGCCAGCAGTTTCGAACAGGGGGCGAGATCAATCGACTATGGCTACACCTTC
>many|TRBD1|TRBV6-5|TRBJ2-3
CASSYLGQGLDTQYF
TGTGCCAGCAGTTACTTGGGACAGGGCTTGGATACGCAGTATTTT
>few|.|TRBV5-1|TRBJ1-1
CASSLVATKTEAFF
TGCGCCAGCAGCTTGGTTGCCACGAAAACTGAAGCTTTCTTT
>.|.|TRBV7-6|TRBJ1-5
CASSLVGGEQPQHF
TGTGCCAGCAGCTTAGTAGGGGGGGAACAGCCCCAGCATTTT
>many|TRBD1|TRBV29-1|TRBJ1-3
CSVEDQDRGSGNTIYF
TGCAGCGTTGAAGATCAGGACAGGGGGTCTGGAAACACCATATATTTT
>.|TRBD2|TRBV5-6|TRBJ2-2
CAIGPPRTSGGPFTGELFF
TGTGCCATCGGCCCCCCGAGGACTAGCGGGGGGCCCTTCACCGGGGAGCTGTTTTTT
>many|.|TRBV6-1|TRBJ2-1
CASSDGGRQVGSYNEQFF
TGTGCCAGCAGCGATGGCGGGAGACAGGTAGGGTCCTACAATGAGCAGTTCTTC
>many|.|TRBV28|TRBJ2-2
CASSLYQPGELFF
TGTGCCAGCAGTTTATATCAGCCCGGGGAGCTGTTTTTT
>many|.|TRBV20-1|TRBJ2-3
CSARSTGVGPDTQYF
TGCAGTGCTAGATCGACTGGCGTAGGCCCAGATACGCAGTATTTT
>.|TRBD1|TRBV20-1|TRBJ2-7
CSAQTRQGALIYEQYF
TGCAGTGCACAAACCCGACAGGGGGCACTCATCTACGAGCAGTACTTC
>many|.|TRBV5-5|TRBJ1-5
CASSLRGGDSNQPQHF
TGTGCCAGCAGCCTGCGGGGTGGAGATAGCAATCAGCCCCAGCATTTT
>many|TRBD2|TRBV7-8|TRBJ2-1
CASSSQRGSSYNEQFF
TGTGCCAGCAGCTCACAGCGGGGGAGCTCCTACAATGAGCAGTTCTTC
>many|TRBD2|TRBV5-6|TRBJ2-5
CASSTGLAGGAETQYF
TGTGCCAGCAGCACTGGACTAGCGGGAGGAGCAGAGACCCAGTACTTC
>many|.|TRBV7-9|TRBJ1-4
CASSLVTTREGEKLFF
TGTGCCAGCAGCTTAGTCACGACCAGGGAGGGTGAAAAACTGTTTTTT
>many|.|TRBV5-1|TRBJ2-7
CASSYRYRDEGSYEQYF
TGCGCCAGCAGCTACCGTTACCGGGACGAAGGCTCCTACGAGCAGTACTTC
>.|.|TRBV29-1|TRBJ2-5
CSVGQSQETQYF
TGCAGCGTTGGGCAGAGTCAAGAGACCCAGTACTTC
>.|.|TRBV11-2|TRBJ2-5
CASSSVGTQYF
TGTGCCAGCAGCTCCGTAGGGACCCAGTACTTC
>many|TRBD1|TRBV20-1|TRBJ2-7
CSARDPDRRAHYEQYF
TGCAGTGCTAGAGATCCGGACAGGCGGGCCCACTACGAGCAGTACTTC
>many|.|TRBV7-2|TRBJ2-7
CASSLAAINEQYF
TGTGCCAGCAGCTTAGCGGCAATCAACGAGCAGTACTTC
>many|.|TRBV27|TRBJ2-7
CASSLNRVFYYEQYF
TGTGCCAGCAGTTTAAACCGAGTCTTTTACTACGAGCAGTACTTC
>many|TRBD1|TRBV27|TRBJ2-3
CASSFLLGTGATDTQYF
TGTGCCAGCAGTTTTCTGCTAGGGACAGGGGCCACAGATACGCAGTATTTT
>many|.|TRBV4-2|TRBJ1-1
CASSQQALNTEAFF
TGTGCCAGCAGTCAACAGGCGTTGAACACTGAAGCTTTCTTT
>many|TRBD1|TRBV12-3/TRBV12-4|TRBJ2-1
CASSLWDRGFGYNEQFF
TGTGCCAGCAGTTTGTGGGACAGAGGGTTTGGCTACAATGAGCAGTTCTTC
>.|.|TRBV20-1|TRBJ2-7
CSASVGSRRYF
TGCAGTGCTAGTGTTGGCTCAAGGCGGTACTTC
>many|.|TRBV28|TRBJ1-1
CASGTKGPGRAFF
TGTGCCAGCGGTACCAAGGGGCCGGGTAGAGCTTTCTTT
>many|TRBD2|TRBV14|TRBJ2-3
CASSLQRLAGTDTQYF
TGTGCCAGCAGCCTGCAGCGACTAGCAGGCACAGATACGCAGTATTTT
>many|.|TRBV4-3|TRBJ2-2
CASSQALKFPGELFF
TGCGCCAGCAGCCAAGCATTAAAGTTCCCCGGGGAGCTGTTTTTT